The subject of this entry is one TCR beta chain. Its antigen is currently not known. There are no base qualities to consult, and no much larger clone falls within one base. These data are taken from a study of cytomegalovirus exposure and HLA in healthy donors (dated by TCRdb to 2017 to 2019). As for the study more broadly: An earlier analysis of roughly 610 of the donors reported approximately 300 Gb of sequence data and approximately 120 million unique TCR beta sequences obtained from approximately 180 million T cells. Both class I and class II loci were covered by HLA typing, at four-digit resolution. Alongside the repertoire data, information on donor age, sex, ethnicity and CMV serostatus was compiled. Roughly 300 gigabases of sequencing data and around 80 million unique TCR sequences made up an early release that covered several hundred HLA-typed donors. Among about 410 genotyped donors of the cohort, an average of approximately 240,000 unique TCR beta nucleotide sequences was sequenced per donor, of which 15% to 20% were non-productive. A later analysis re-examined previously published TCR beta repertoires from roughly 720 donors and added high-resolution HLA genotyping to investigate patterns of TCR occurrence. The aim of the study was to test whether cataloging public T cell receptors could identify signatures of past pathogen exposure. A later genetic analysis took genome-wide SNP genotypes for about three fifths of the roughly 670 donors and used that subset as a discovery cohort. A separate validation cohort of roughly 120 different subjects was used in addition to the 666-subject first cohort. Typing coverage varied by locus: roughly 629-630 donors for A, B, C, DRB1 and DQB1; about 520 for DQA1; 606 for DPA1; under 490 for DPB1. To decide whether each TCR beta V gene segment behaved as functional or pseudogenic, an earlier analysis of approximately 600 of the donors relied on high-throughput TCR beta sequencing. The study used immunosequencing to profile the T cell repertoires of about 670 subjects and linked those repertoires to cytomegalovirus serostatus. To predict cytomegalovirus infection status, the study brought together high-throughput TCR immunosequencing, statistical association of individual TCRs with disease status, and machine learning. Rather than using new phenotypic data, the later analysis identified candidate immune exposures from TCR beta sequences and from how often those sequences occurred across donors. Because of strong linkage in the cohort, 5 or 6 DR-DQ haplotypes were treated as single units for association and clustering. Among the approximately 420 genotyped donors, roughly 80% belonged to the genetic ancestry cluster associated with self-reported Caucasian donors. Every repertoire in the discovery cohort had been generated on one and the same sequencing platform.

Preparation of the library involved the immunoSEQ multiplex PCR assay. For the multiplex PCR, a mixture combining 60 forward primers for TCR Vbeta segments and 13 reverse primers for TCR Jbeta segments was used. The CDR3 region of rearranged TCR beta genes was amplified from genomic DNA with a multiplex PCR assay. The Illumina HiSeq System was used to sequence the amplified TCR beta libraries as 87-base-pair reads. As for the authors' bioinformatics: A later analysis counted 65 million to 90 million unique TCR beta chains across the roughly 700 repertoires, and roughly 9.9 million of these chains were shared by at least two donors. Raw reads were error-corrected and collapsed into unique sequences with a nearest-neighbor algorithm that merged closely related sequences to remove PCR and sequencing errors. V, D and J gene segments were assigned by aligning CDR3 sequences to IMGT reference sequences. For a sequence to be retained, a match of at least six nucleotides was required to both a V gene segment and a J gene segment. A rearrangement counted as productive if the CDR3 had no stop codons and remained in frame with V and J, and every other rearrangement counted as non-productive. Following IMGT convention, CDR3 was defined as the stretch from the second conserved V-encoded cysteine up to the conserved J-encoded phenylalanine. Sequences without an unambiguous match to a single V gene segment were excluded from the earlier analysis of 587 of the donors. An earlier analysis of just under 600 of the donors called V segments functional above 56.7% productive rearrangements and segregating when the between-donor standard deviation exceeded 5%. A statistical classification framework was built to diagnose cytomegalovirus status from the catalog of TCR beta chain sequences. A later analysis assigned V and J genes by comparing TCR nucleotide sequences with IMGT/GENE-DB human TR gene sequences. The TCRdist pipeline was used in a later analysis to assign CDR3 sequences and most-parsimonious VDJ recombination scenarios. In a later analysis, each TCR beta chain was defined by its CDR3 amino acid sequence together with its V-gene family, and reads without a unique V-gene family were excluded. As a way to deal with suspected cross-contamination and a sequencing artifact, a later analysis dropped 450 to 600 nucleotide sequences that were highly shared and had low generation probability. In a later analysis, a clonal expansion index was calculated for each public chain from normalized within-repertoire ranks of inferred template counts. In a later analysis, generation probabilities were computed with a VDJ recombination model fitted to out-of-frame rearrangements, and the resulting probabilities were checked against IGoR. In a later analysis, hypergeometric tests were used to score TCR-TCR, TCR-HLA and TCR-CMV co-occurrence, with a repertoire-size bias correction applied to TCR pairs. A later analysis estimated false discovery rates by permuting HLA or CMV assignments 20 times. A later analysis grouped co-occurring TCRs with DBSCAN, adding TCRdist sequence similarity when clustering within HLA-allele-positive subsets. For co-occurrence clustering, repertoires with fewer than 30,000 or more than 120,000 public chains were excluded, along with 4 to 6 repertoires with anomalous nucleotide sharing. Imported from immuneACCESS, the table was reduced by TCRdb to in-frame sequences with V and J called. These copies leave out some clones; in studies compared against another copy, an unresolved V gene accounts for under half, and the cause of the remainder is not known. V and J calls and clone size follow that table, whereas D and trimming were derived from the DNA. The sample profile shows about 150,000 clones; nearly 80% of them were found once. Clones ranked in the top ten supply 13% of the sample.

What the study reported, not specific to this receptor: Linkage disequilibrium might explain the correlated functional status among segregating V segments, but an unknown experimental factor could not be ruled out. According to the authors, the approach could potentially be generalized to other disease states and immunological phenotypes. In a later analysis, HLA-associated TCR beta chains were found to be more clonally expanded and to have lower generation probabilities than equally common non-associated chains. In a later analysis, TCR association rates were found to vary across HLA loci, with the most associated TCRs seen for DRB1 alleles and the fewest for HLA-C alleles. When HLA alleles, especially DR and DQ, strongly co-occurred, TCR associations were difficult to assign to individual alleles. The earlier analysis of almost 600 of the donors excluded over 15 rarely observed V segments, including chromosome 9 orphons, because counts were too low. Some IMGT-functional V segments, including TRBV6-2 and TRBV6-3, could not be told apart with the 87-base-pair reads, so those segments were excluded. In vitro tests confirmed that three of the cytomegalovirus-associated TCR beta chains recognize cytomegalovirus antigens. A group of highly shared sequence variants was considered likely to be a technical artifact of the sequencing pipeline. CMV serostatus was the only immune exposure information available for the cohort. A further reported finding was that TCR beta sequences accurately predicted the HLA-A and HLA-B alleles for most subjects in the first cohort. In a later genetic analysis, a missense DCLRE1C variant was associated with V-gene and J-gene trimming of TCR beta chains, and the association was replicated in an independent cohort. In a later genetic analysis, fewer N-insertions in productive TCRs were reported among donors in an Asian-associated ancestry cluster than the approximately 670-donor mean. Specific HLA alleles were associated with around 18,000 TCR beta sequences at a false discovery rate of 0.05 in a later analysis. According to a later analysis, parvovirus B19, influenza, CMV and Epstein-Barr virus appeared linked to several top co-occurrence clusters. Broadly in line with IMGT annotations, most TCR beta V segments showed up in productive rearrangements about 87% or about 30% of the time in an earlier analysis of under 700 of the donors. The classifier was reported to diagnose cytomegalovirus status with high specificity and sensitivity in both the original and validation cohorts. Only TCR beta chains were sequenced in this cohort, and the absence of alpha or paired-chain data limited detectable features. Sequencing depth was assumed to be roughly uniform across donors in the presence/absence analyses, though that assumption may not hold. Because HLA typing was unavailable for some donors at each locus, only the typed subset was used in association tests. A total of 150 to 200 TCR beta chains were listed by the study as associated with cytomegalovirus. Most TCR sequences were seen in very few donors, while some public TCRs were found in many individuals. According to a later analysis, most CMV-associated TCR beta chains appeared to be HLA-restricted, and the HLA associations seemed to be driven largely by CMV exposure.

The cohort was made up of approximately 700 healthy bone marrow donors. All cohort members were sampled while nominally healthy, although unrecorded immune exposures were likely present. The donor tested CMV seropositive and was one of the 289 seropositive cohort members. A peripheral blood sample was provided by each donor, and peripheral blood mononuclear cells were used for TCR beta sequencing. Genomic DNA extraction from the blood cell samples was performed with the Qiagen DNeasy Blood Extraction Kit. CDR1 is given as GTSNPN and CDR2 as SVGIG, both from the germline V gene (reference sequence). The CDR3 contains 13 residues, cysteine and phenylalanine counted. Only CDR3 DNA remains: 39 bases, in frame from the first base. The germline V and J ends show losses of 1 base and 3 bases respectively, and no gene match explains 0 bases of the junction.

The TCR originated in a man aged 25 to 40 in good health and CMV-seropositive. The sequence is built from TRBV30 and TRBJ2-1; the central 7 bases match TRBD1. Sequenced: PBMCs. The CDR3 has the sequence CAWSGDSYNEQFF. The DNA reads TGTGCCTGGAGTGGGGACAGCTACAATGAGCAGTTCTTC. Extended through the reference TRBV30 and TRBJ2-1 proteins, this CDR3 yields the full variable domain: SQTIHQWPATLVQPVGSPLSLECTVEGTSNPNLYWYRQAAGRGLQLLFYSVGIGQISSEVPQNLSASRPQDRQFILSSKKLLLSDSGFYLCAWSGDSYNEQFFGPGTRLTVL.